The present T cell receptor beta chain was sequenced within a study of T cell changes during pregnancy in multiple sclerosis. Looked up from germline, CDR1 is MGHDK and CDR2 is SYGVNS. The V end was cut by 4 bases, the J end by 0 bases, with 13 bases between. The CDR3 totals 16 residues. Here immunoSEQ multiplex PCR was the method, and the copy in TCRdb shows in-frame clones only, minus some. The sample includes 56,000 or so clones, roughly nine tenths of them seen just once. The sample in question was CD4+ T cells from peripheral blood mononuclear cells, obtained in the third trimester of pregnancy. This clonotype was obtained from a female donor with multiple sclerosis, enrolled in a pregnancy study. The chain combines TRBV25-1 with TRBJ1-5; TRBD1 is a possible D gene (5 bases). Here the CDR3 reads CASSGLDSFSNQPQHF. The CDR3 nucleotides are TGTGCCAGCAGTGGACTCGACAGTTTTAGCAATCAGCCCCAGCATTTT.